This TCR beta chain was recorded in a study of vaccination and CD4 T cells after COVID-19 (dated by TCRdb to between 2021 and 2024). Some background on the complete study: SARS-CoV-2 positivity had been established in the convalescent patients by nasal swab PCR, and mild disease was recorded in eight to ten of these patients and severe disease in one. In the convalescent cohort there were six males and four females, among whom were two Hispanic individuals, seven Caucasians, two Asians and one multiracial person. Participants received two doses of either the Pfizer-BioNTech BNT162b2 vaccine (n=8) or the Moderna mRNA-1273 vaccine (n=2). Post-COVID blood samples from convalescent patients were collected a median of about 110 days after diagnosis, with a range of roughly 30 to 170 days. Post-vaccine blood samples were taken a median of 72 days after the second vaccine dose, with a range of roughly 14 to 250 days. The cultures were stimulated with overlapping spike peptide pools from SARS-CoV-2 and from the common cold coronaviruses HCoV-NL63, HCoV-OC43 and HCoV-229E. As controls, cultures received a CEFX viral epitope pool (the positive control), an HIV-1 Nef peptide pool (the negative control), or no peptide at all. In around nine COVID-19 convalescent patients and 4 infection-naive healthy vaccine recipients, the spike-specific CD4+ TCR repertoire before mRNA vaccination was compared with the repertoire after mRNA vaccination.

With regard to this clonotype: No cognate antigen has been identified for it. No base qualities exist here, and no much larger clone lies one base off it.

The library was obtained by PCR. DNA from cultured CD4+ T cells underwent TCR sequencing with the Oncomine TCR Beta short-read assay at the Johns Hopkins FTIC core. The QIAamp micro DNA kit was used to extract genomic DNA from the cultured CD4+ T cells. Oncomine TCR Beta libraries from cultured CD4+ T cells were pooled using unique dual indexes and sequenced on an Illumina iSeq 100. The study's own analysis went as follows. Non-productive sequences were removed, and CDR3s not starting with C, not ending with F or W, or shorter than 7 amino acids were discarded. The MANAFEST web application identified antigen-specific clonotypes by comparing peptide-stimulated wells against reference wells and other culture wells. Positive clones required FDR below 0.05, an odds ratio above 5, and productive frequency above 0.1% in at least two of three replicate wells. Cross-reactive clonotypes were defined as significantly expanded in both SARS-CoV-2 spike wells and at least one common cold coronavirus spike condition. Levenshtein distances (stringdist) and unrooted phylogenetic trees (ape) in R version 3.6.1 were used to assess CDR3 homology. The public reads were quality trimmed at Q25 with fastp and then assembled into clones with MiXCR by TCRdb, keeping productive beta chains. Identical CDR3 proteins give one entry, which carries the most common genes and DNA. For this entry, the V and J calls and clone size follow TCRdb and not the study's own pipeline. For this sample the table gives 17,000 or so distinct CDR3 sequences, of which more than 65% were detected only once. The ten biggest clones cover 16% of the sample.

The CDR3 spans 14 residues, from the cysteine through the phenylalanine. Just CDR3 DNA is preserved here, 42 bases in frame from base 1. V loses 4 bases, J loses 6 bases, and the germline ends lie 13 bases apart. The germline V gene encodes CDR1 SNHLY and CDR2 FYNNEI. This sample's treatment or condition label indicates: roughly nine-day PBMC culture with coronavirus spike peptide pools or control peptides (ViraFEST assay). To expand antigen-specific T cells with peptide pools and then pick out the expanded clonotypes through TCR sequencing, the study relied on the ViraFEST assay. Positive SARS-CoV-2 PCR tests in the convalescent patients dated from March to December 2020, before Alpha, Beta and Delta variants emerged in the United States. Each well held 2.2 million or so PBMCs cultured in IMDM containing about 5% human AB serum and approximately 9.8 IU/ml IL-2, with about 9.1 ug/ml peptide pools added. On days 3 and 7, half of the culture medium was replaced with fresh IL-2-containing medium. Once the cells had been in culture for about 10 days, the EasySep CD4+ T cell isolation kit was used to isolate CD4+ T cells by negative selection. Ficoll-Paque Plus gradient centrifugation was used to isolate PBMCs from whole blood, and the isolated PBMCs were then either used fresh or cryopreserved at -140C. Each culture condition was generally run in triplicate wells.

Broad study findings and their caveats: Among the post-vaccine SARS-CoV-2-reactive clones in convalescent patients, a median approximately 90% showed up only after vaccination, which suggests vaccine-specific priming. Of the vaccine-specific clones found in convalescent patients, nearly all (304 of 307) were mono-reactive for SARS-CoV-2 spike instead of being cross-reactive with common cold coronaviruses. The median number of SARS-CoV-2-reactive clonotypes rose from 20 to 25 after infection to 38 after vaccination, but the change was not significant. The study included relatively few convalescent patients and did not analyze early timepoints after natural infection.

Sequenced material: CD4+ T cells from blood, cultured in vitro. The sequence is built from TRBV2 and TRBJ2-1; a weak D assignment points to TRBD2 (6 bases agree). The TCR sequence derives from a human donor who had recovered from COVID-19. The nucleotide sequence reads TGTGCCAGCAGTGCCGCTCTAGCGCCCAATGAGCAGTTCTTC. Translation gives CASSAALAPNEQFF. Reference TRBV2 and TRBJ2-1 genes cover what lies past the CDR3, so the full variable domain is EPEVTQTPSHQVTQMGQEVILRCVPISNHLYFYWYRQILGQKVEFLVSFYNNEISEKSEIFDDQFSVERPDGSNFTLKIRSTKLEDSAMYFCASSAALAPNEQFFGPGTRLTVL.